The rows below give T cell receptor beta chains drawn from one sample of a study of beta chain features in type 1 diabetes. Some clones are missing from TCRdb's copy, which holds only in-frame ones; the method was immunoSEQ multiplex PCR. The top ten clones hold 0.02% to 0.025% of a sample with 810,000 or so clones, under 20% of them seen once. Material for sequencing was naive CD4+ T cells from blood. Every receptor here comes from a woman under 30 in good health. Both conserved end residues are trimmed from each CDR3. Each record gives: V gene, J gene, CDR3 protein.

TRBV7-2	TRBJ2-7	ASSSNSGVYEQY
TRBV9	TRBJ1-4	ASSVESGLTNEKLF
TRBV6-6	TRBJ1-4	ASSYSEEKLF
TRBV28	TRBJ1-5	ASRPWGAGRGNQPQH
TRBV9	TRBJ2-1	ASGRAGNEQF
TRBV7-2	TRBJ2-3	ASRNIPGLATGTDTQY
TRBV27	TRBJ1-2	ASKLSGAYYGYT
TRBV21-1	TRBJ2-2	ASSNSVSGLGLAFSGELF
TRBV4-2	TRBJ2-4	ASSQERRGAKNIQY
TRBV10-3	TRBJ2-1	AIKAGQGLNEQF
TRBV7-8	TRBJ1-5	ASSRHRLGNQPQH
TRBV6-1	TRBJ2-7	ASSVQVPSEQY
TRBV6-7	TRBJ1-5	ASSYVTGSAYQPQH
TRBV9	TRBJ2-1	ASSKGLAGVGEQF
TRBV6-1	TRBJ2-3	ASTRDRGADTQY
TRBV7-2	TRBJ1-5	ASSLREGQPQH
TRBV7-9	TRBJ2-5	ASSISTPTETQY
TRBV6-1	TRBJ2-5	ASSALLSGRETQY
TRBV4-2	TRBJ2-7	ASSQDRASGTYEQY
TRBV6-6	TRBJ2-3	ASGQGFSTDTQY
TRBV7-6	TRBJ2-5	ASTPQREGRETQY
TRBV2	TRBJ2-7	ASRQRITAAEQY
TRBV28	TRBJ2-1	ASSDAGAPYNEQF
TRBV7-9	TRBJ1-5	ASSGGSGGQPQH
TRBV6-5	TRBJ2-7	ASSYVAGRYEQY
TRBV4-3	TRBJ1-4	ASSQQDRVGEKLF
TRBV7-8	TRBJ2-1	ASSSTSGSVNEQF
TRBV19	TRBJ1-5	ASSKISNQPQH
TRBV11-2	TRBJ2-3	ASSLGSLRGLGTQY
TRBV7-9	TRBJ1-6	ASSSQGAYSPLH
TRBV10-3	TRBJ2-2	AIRGRESGELF
TRBV11-2	TRBJ2-7	ASSLYRDGYYEQY
TRBV10-3	TRBJ2-7	AISASTFYEQY
TRBV28	TRBJ2-7	ATAGFLEQY
TRBV7-3	TRBJ2-1	ASSSSGVEQF
TRBV11-2	TRBJ2-1	ASSFRLAGISNEQF
TRBV4-2	TRBJ2-3	ASSQERQGTDTQY
TRBV2	TRBJ1-4	ASRPRELEKLF
TRBV7-9	TRBJ2-7	ASSLSGTSYEQY
TRBV7-3	TRBJ2-2	ASSLGQNTGELF
TRBV7-9	TRBJ2-5	ASSFPPTGWETQY
TRBV15	TRBJ2-3	ATSYGTDTQY
TRBV5-1	TRBJ2-5	ASRSPVMQETQY
TRBV5-1	TRBJ2-5	ASSLAETQY
TRBV4-1	TRBJ2-3	ASSLTDTQY
TRBV19	TRBJ2-1	ASSLIRPLGAYNEQF
TRBV7-2	TRBJ2-3	ASSRGTSGRRTDTQY
TRBV25-1	TRBJ2-3	ATSRDGTSSTDTQY
TRBV27	TRBJ2-2	ASRVGQGTGELF
TRBV9	TRBJ2-3	ASSSRNSWGDTQY
TRBV9	TRBJ2-1	ASSVRAGGDDEQF
TRBV4-3	TRBJ2-1	ASSQGPLKRELGREQF
TRBV7-9	TRBJ2-7	ASSPTSTGLAAYEQY
TRBV4-2	TRBJ2-1	ASSQTGTGDEQF